This T cell receptor (beta chain) emerged from a study of T cells after yellow fever vaccination. Whole-study results and caveats: Post-booster samples contained most primary-vaccination clones (approximately 96% CD4, less than 90% CD8). Sorted repertoires could include abundant contaminating clonotypes from bulk cells.

This clonotype has only a few counts. The antigen is not known. This CDR3 comprises 12 residues. The germline V and J ends were trimmed by 0 bases and 12 bases, with 9 bases remaining between them. Germline V gene lookup returns CDR1 WNHNN and CDR2 SYGVQD (reference sequence). TCR cDNA was made by 5'RACE template switching, adding a universal primer site and UMIs. TCRdb redid the calling of the 5' RACE reads with MiXCR, one entry per CDR3 protein. This sample has hundreds of thousands of distinct CDR3 sequences, with approximately 13% found just once. The chain employs TRBV10-1 and TRBJ2-1; no definite D call. This clonotype was obtained from a man aged 25 to 40 who received the YFV17D yellow fever vaccine. The source was PBMCs, collected on the day of the yellow fever booster vaccination. CDR3 region: CASSESQSRQFF. The CDR3, as DNA: TGCGCCAGCAGTGAGTCACAGTCGAGGCAGTTCTTC.